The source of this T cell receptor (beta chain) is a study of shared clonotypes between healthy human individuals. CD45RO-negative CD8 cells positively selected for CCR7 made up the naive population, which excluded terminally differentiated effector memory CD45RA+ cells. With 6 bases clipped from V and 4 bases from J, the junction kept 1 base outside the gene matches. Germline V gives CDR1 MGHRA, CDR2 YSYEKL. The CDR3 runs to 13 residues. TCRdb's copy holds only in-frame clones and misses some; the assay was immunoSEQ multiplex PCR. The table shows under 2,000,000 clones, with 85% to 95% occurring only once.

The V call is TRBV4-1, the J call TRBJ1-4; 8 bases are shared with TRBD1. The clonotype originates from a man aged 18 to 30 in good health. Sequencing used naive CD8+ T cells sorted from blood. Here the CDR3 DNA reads TGCGCCAGCAGAGGGACAGGTAATGAAAAACTGTTTTTT. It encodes CASRGTGNEKLFF.